This T cell receptor beta chain was recovered during a study of blood T cell repertoires in COVID-19 (dated by TCRdb to 2020 to 2022). Regarding the research as a whole: Collaborator samples came from the United States, Italy and Spain and covered acute and convalescent phases of COVID-19. The dataset comprised deeply sampled blood TCRbeta repertoires from subjects exposed to, actively infected with, or recovered from COVID-19. Where available, HLA class I and class II types were taken from metadata supplied by the sample provider and were not determined by assay-based typing. Samples were obtained from the ongoing ImmuneRACE study (first 160 participants) and from over 1,000 subjects provided by 6 global collaborators. The prospective study material was composed of cDNA or gDNA derived from T cells, B-cell-depleted T cells, or PBMCs. The sample metadata nearly always contained a de-identified subject ID, COVID-19 status, age in years and sex. The repertoires were released in a freely available public database intended as a resource for research on the immune response to SARS-CoV-2. Study-wide findings and limitations: How much clinical and demographic metadata was included differed by source and by participant, and the metadata was provided uncurated.

Of note for this clone: It lacks a known antigen. Nothing much larger sits one base from this clone, and base qualities are not available.

The CDR3, cysteine through phenylalanine, is 17 amino acids long. The kept DNA is CDR3 alone, 51 bases in frame from the first base. CDR1 SGHDN and CDR2 FVKESK were looked up in the germline V gene. V drops 6 bases and J drops 3 bases, leaving 22 bases in between. The immunoSEQ Assay, a bias-controlled multiplex PCR, was used to amplify TCRbeta CDR3 regions from genomic DNA. In the source study's methods: Within the assay, amplification of reference gene primers was used to estimate how many nucleated cells each sample contained. To quantify the absolute abundance of each unique TCRbeta CDR3 rearrangement, sequence reads were collapsed and filtered. Productive Simpson clonality was computed per sample as the square root of Simpson's diversity index over productive rearrangements. TCRdb took over this immuneACCESS table, retaining in-frame rearrangements with V and J assigned. Such tables are incomplete; in checked studies, under half of the missing clones stem from an unresolved V gene, and the remainder is unexplained. Clone size and the V and J calls come from that table; the DNA yielded D and trimming. Present in this sample are roughly 200,000 clones, over 75% of which were seen just once. The top ten hold about 9% of the sample.

Enrolling through a virtual design, the prospective study's participants ranged in age from roughly 18 to 95 years and lived across some 22 United States geographic areas. Cohort assignment in the prospective study relied on participant-reported clinical history from a screening survey and a study questionnaire. ImmuneRACE Cohort 3 recovered participants were defined by two consecutive negative NP/OP PCR tests, healthcare professional clearance, or symptom resolution. In the prospective study, mobile phlebotomists collected whole blood, serum and a nasopharyngeal or oropharyngeal swab from each participant. Prospective study participants could optionally give additional blood draws and questionnaires over an approximately two-month period. Blood samples from the prospective study were shipped frozen or at room temperature prior to DNA extraction.

The rearrangement joined TRBV14 to TRBJ2-3; TRBD1 is a possible D gene, resting on 6 matching bases. The clonotype originates from a man aged 40-55 years who had recovered from COVID-19. The material sequenced was PBMCs or T cells enriched from blood (not recorded which). The nucleotides are TGTGCCAGCAGTCTTCGTAGCCCCAGGGGATCGACAGATACGCAGTATTTT. Translated, this gives CASSLRSPRGSTDTQYF.